This entry describes one T cell receptor (beta chain). Clones were read by immunoSEQ multiplex PCR, and TCRdb kept only the in-frame ones, dropping some. The sample shows some 320,000 clones, around nine tenths of them seen only once. The CDR3 length is 15 residues. This sample was included in a study of blood T cell repertoires in COVID-19. The study recruited people aged about 18 to 95 years across about two dozen US areas. The study assigned cohorts using participant-reported clinical history. Recovered Cohort 3 donors showed two negative PCRs, clearance, or symptom resolution. This chain links TRBV21-1 with TRBJ1-2. TRBV21-1 is listed as a pseudogene. This receptor was identified in a man between 60 and 75 years old who had recovered from COVID-19. Sequencing was carried out using PBMCs or T cells enriched from blood (not recorded which). CDR3: CASSIRAGLKYGYTF. CDR3 sequence (DNA): TGTGCCAGCAGCATCCGGGCAGGACTTAAGTATGGCTACACCTTC.